The clone carrying this T cell receptor (beta chain) was seen a handful of times. The data were obtained in a study of blood T cell repertoires in COVID-19. Turning to the study itself: The United States, Italy and Spain were the sources of the acute and convalescent COVID-19 samples.

Data came from immunoSEQ multiplex PCR; TCRdb stores just in-frame clones and leaves some out. The sample holds about 55,000 clones, roughly 90% seen once. Germline CDR1 SGHAT, CDR2 FQNNGV. Trimming took off 5 bases at V and 10 bases at J, with 19 bases between the two ends. CDR3 length: 14 residues. Sequencing used peripheral blood. This rearrangement joins TRBV11-2 to TRBJ2-3; maybe TRBD2 (5 bases). This receptor was obtained from a man in his sixties with active COVID-19. The chain's CDR3 is CASSLRRAPRAQYF. The CDR3, as DNA: TGTGCCAGCAGCCTGCGACGGGCGCCGCGGGCGCAGTATTTT.